This T cell receptor beta chain was identified during a study of tumor-infiltrating lymphocytes in primary liver carcinoma. Study-level findings and limits: Pairs of tumor regions overlapped more than tumor-adjacent and tumor-blood pairs did.

Remarks on this clonotype: The antigen remains unidentified. Germline is not matched at one junction end, which may reflect a read error.

Joint extraction of RNA and DNA used roughly 18-34 mg of bulk tissue that was unsorted. Resection treated the patients' primary liver carcinoma. Every tumor contributed samples taken at five separate regions. Tumor samples all exceeded 80% viable tumor cells. Synthesis of TCR beta cDNA was carried out from approximately 470 ng total RNA with a constant-region primer. Three rounds of nested multiplex PCR with slightly modified ARM-PCR produced TCR beta libraries. PCR rounds one and two used TRBV1-TRBV30 forward primers with a C-beta reverse primer for around 9 cycles each. TCRdb ran MiXCR on the multiplex PCR reads and lists one entry per CDR3 protein. Of tens of thousands of distinct CDR3 sequences in the sample, about two thirds were seen once. CDR3 length equals 13 residues. In germline, CDR1 is MDHEN, CDR2 SYDVKM.

The chain is built from TRBV28 and TRBJ1-1; D perhaps matches TRBD1 (5 bases). Sequences were obtained from liver tumor tissue from sampling region 4. The subset denotes: tumor region T4, right-lateral pole. The receptor's source is a man aged 40-55 years with primary liver carcinoma and hepatitis B virus infection. This chain's CDR3 is CASSLPRGTAAFF. As DNA, the CDR3 is TGTGCCAGCAGCTTACCGAGGGGCACTGCAGCTTTCTTT.